This TCR beta chain was sequenced during a study of blood T cells in healthy people across ages. Study-wide background: When template switching was applied, about one barcoded beta molecule was captured per two T cells.

Sample-barcoded 5' priming and a J-beta primer mix drove a second PCR of roughly 7 to 11 cycles. TCRdb redid the calling of the 5' RACE reads with MiXCR, one entry per CDR3 protein. The data show over a million distinct CDR3 sequences, more than 35% seen once. This clonotype appeared many times. This CDR3 spans 12 amino acids. Germline V gives CDR1 MNHEY, CDR2 SVGAGI. Trimming left V 5 bases short and J 7 bases short, with 11 bases between. The source material was blood. This TCR derives from a woman aged 60 to 75 in good health. The chain employs TRBV6-5 and TRBJ1-2; D is undetermined. The CDR3 DNA follows: TGTGCCAGCAGTCAGGTTACGGGTGGCTACACCTTC. This encodes CASSQVTGGYTF.